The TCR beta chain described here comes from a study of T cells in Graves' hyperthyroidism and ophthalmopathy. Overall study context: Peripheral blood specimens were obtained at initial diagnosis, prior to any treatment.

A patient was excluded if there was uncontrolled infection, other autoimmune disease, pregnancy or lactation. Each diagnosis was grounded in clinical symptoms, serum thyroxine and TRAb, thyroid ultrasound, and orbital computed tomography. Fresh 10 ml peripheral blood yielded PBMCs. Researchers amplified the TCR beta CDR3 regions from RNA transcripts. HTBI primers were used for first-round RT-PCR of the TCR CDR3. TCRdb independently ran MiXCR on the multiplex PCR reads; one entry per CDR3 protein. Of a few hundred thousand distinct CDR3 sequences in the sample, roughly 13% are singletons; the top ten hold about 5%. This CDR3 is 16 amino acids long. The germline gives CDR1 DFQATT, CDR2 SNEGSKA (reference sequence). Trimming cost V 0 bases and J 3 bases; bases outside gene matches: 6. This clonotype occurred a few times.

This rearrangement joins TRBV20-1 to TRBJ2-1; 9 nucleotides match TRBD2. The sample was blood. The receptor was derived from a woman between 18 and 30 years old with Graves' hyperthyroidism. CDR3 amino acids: CSARDLLAGDYNEQFF. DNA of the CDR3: TGCAGTGCTAGAGATCTTTTAGCGGGAGACTACAATGAGCAGTTCTTC.